The clone carrying this T cell receptor beta chain was seen ten or more times. The antigen is not known. Using its own MiXCR run on the RACE reads, TCRdb lists one record per CDR3 protein. Here the sample spans roughly 100,000 distinct CDR3 sequences, 10% to 14% being singletons. This CDR3 has 14 residues. Losses at the gene ends were 4 bases for V and 6 bases for J; bases not matched to a gene: 9. CDR1 is MNHEY, CDR2 SVGEGT, per germline. This sample stems from a study of human T cells and chemical hapten exposure. Regarding time point: pre-sensitization, week 0. Treatment of the sample: therapeutic diphenylcyclopropenone sensitization with weekly scalp DPC. Study-level findings and limits: The count of PT1 expanded TCRs correlated positively with patch test score. TCRs above 1 in 1000 frequency stayed constant with DPC sensitization.

The starting material was whole blood, obtained in connection with sensitization to the hapten diphenylcyclopropenone (DPC). This TCR derives from a woman in her fifties or sixties with alopecia areata. Some clones in this sample may be carry-over from other donors' samples. The rearrangement links TRBV6-2 or TRBV6-3 to TRBJ2-7, with 7 bases matching TRBD1. The chain's CDR3 is CASSFFDRAGEQYF. DNA of the CDR3: TGTGCCAGCAGTTTCTTCGACAGGGCAGGCGAGCAGTACTTC.